In this sample, the clone carrying this T cell receptor (beta chain) turned up once. Antigen: not known. Sequencing was performed with immunoSEQ multiplex PCR; in TCRdb, only in-frame clones are kept and a portion is missing. Among about 78,000 clones listed, approximately 84% were seen once. The data derive from a study of T cells in localized non-small cell lung cancer. Study conclusions and caveats: The study found T cell clonality highest in uninvolved adjacent lung, above tumor. In adjacent lung appeared a median approximately 61 of the top 100 tumor clones.

Germline CDR1 and CDR2: SNHLY and FYNNEI. Trimming pared 7 bases from V and 2 bases from J, leaving 17 bases between. CDR3 length: 15 residues. This TCR came from a man aged 35 to 69 with stage I lung adenocarcinoma. The sample was peripheral blood, taken before any cancer treatment. The V and J genes are TRBV2 and TRBJ2-5, with D unresolved. The CDR3 coding sequence is TGTGCCAGCACCCAAGACAAGCCCTTACAAGAGACCCAGTACTTC. The encoded protein is CASTQDKPLQETQYF.